Listed here are 5 T cell receptor beta chains from one sample, sequenced in a study of blood T cell repertoires in COVID-19. Data came from immunoSEQ multiplex PCR; TCRdb stores just in-frame clones and leaves some out. Of around 140,000 clones in the sample, roughly four fifths were seen once. Sequencing input: peripheral blood. The receptors derive from a woman aged 80 or older with active or convalescent COVID-19.

The chain employs TRBV6-6 and TRBJ1-5; possibly TRBD1 for D (6 bases). Germline CDR1 and CDR2: MNHNY and SVGAGI (reference sequence). The CDR3 consists of 14 residues. The V end was cut by 10 bases, the J end by 2 bases, with 15 bases between. The CDR3 reads CATDSPGGNQPQHF. The CDR3 DNA reads TGTGCCACGGACAGTCCCGGCGGCAATCAGCCCCAGCATTTT.

The genes are TRBV9 and TRBJ2-1; 7 bases are a match to TRBD1. The V segment lost 2 bases and the J segment 1 base; nucleotides outside the gene matches: 6. CDR1 and CDR2 from the germline V gene are SGDLS and YYNGEE. The CDR3 has 16 residues. DNA of the CDR3: TGTGCCAGCAGCGTGACCACAGGGGCTTCCTACAATGAGCAGTTCTTC. It translates to CASSVTTGASYNEQFF.

This chain links TRBV19 with TRBJ1-6, with 8 bases that match TRBD1. The CDR3 consists of 16 residues. Germline V gene lookup returns CDR1 LNHDA and CDR2 SQIVND (reference sequence). J gave up 8 bases and V 4 bases, and 10 bases lay outside the gene matches. CDR3 sequence: CASSSDRGQFYSPLHF. CDR3 coding DNA: TGTGCCAGTAGTAGCGACAGGGGACAGTTCTATTCACCCCTCCACTTT. Based on the CDR3 plus reference TRBV19 and TRBJ1-6, the full variable domain is DGGITQSPKYLFRKEGQNVTLSCEQNLNHDAMYWYRQDPGQGLRLIYYSQIVNDFQKGDIAEGYSVSREKKESFPLTVTSAQKNPTAFYLCASSSDRGQFYSPLHFGNGTRLTVT.

This chain uses TRBV7-8 with TRBJ2-4; D perhaps matches TRBD1 (5 bases). This CDR3 comprises 17 residues. V was cut by 5 bases and J by 0 bases, with 17 bases left in between. Germline values: CDR1 SGHVS, CDR2 FQNEAQ. This CDR3 is CASSDGRGGIAKNIQYF. Written as DNA, the CDR3 is TGTGCCAGCAGCGACGGTAGGGGTGGGATAGCCAAAAACATTCAGTACTTC.

J is TRBJ1-2 and V is TRBV5-1; a weak D match, TRBD1 (5 bases). CDR3 length: 14 residues. Looked up from germline, CDR1 is SGHRS and CDR2 is YFSETQ. V was shortened by 5 bases and J by 7 bases, with 18 bases between the two germline ends. As DNA, the CDR3 is TGCGCCAGCAGTCTTGCGGGGCCCTCGTTTGGCTACACCTTC. Amino acids: CASSLAGPSFGYTF. Full variable domain (remainder filled in from reference TRBV5-1 and TRBJ1-2): KAGVTQTPRYLIKTRGQQVTLSCSPISGHRSVSWYQQTPGQGLQFLFEYFSETQRNKGNFPGRFSGRQFSNSRSEMNVSTLELGDSALYLCASSLAGPSFGYTFGSGTRLTVV.